This is a list of T cell receptor beta chains from one sample in a study of T-cell reconstitution after alpha-beta-depleted transplantation in children. MiXCR was run by TCRdb on the PCR reads, yielding one entry per CDR3 protein. Here the sample spans hundreds of thousands of distinct CDR3 sequences, about an eighth being singletons. The specimen comprised PBMCs, sampled before TCRalphabeta/CD19-depleted stem cell transplant. The source of these receptors is a girl aged 2-9 years with congenital amegakaryocytic thrombocytopenia, due to receive a stem cell transplant. Each CDR3 is given with its conserved first and last residue. Each record gives: clone size, V gene, J gene, CDR3 protein. The size entry is marked missing in some rows and otherwise reads once, few, many or a size class.

size: few; V: TRBV10-3; J: TRBJ2-7; CDR3: CAIKLTSGPSYEQYF
size: many; V: TRBV29-1; J: TRBJ1-2; CDR3: CSVRRIKELPTDNYGYTF
size: few; V: TRBV27; J: TRBJ1-3; CDR3: CASSRHRDFSGNTIYF
size: -; V: TRBV24-1; J: TRBJ2-7; CDR3: CATSDSTGAEQYF
size: -; V: TRBV7-3; J: TRBJ1-1; CDR3: CASSLVGGMNTEAFF
size: few; V: TRBV5-1; J: TRBJ2-5; CDR3: CASSSIRAGVSETQYF
size: few; V: TRBV29-1; J: TRBJ1-2; CDR3: CSGHVGPRYTF
size: few; V: TRBV3-1; J: TRBJ2-1; CDR3: CASSQDLGLIYNEQFF
size: few; V: TRBV7-9; J: TRBJ2-1; CDR3: CASMPGLAGTYNEQFF
size: -; V: TRBV7-9; J: TRBJ1-1; CDR3: CASTLLGDTEAFF
size: many; V: TRBV15; J: TRBJ1-4; CDR3: CATSTTTTGTGNEKLFF
size: few; V: TRBV15; J: TRBJ2-7; CDR3: CATSRTDYEQYF
size: few; V: TRBV12-3/TRBV12-4; J: TRBJ2-1; CDR3: CASIPILAGGLNEQFF
size: -; V: TRBV27; J: TRBJ2-1; CDR3: CASSLIAEHISYNEQFF
size: few; V: TRBV7-9; J: TRBJ2-3; CDR3: CASSRTSGSATDTQYF
size: many; V: TRBV12-3/TRBV12-4; J: TRBJ2-1; CDR3: CASSSPGPKQFF
size: few; V: TRBV20-1; J: TRBJ2-1; CDR3: CSARDARDNEQFF
size: -; V: TRBV3-1; J: TRBJ2-3; CDR3: CASSQHNPYVVGVTDTQYF
size: -; V: TRBV25-1; J: TRBJ2-2; CDR3: CASLDGNTGELFF
size: many; V: TRBV12-3/TRBV12-4; J: TRBJ1-1; CDR3: CASSLEVSEAFF
size: -; V: TRBV28; J: TRBJ1-5; CDR3: CASSGRSAENQPQHF
size: -; V: TRBV10-3; J: TRBJ2-1; CDR3: CAISESSGSYNEQFF
size: -; V: TRBV7-6; J: TRBJ2-3; CDR3: CASSQDRLMDTQYF
size: many; V: TRBV20-1; J: TRBJ2-2; CDR3: CSASRGGRLTGELFF
size: -; V: TRBV7-2; J: TRBJ1-4; CDR3: CASSYLSGEVFF
size: -; V: TRBV7-2; J: TRBJ2-7; CDR3: CASSSRSSGFYEQYF
size: -; V: TRBV28; J: TRBJ1-2; CDR3: CASSYTGTGDGYTF
size: few; V: TRBV12-3/TRBV12-4; J: TRBJ2-5; CDR3: CASSFQTPGRETQYF
size: -; V: TRBV3-1; J: TRBJ2-1; CDR3: CASSPRARQGEQFF
size: many; V: TRBV5-1; J: TRBJ2-1; CDR3: CASSFTGRDNEQFF
size: -; V: TRBV19; J: TRBJ1-5; CDR3: CASSIYRSPNQPQHF
size: few; V: TRBV7-2; J: TRBJ2-1; CDR3: CASSSYGGREGLNEQFF
size: many; V: TRBV10-3; J: TRBJ1-6; CDR3: CAIRLRQGNSPLHF
size: many; V: TRBV6-1; J: TRBJ1-1; CDR3: CASSSSGGLIEAFF
size: few; V: TRBV7-6; J: TRBJ2-1; CDR3: CASSFLARGPYNEQFF
size: -; V: TRBV20-1; J: TRBJ1-1; CDR3: CSALGPDTEAFF
size: once; V: TRBV25-1; J: TRBJ2-1; CDR3: CASLRDEQFF
size: -; V: TRBV7-6; J: TRBJ2-7; CDR3: CASSFEGRGIGEQYF
size: few; V: TRBV20-1; J: TRBJ2-3; CDR3: CSAALAGGVDTQYF
size: few; V: TRBV11-3; J: TRBJ1-6; CDR3: CASRRIARSYNSPLHF
size: many; V: TRBV20-1; J: TRBJ1-2; CDR3: CSANPPGRGPDGYTF
size: many; V: TRBV6-5; J: TRBJ2-3; CDR3: CASSYSISDTQYF
size: many; V: TRBV15; J: TRBJ1-2; CDR3: CATSRDVGGYNYGYTF
size: few; V: TRBV25-1; J: TRBJ1-3; CDR3: CASTPPGTGNTIYF
size: -; V: TRBV5-1; J: TRBJ2-1; CDR3: CASSLSGRGTSYNEQFF
size: many; V: TRBV20-1; J: TRBJ1-3; CDR3: CSASRQGTNTIYF
size: -; V: TRBV20-1; J: TRBJ2-7; CDR3: CSAISSVWAYEQYF
size: few; V: TRBV27; J: TRBJ2-2; CDR3: CASSDSGGTGELFF
size: -; V: TRBV30; J: TRBJ1-1; CDR3: CAWSRGMNTEAFF
size: -; V: TRBV19; J: TRBJ2-7; CDR3: CASSDANDYEQYF
size: -; V: TRBV5-1; J: TRBJ2-5; CDR3: CASSLAVAGETQYF
size: few; V: TRBV20-1; J: TRBJ2-5; CDR3: CSARDVGGETQYF
size: many; V: TRBV5-1; J: TRBJ2-7; CDR3: CASSPRLAAEQYF
size: many; V: TRBV12-3/TRBV12-4; J: TRBJ1-6; CDR3: CASSLVDGDSPLHF
size: -; V: TRBV18; J: TRBJ2-7; CDR3: CASSPGVGLAVYEQYF
size: many; V: TRBV12-3/TRBV12-4; J: TRBJ2-7; CDR3: CASSLAPLGSYEQYF